Sequencing of this TCR beta chain was carried out in a study of tumor-infiltrating lymphocytes in oesophageal squamous cell carcinoma. This clonotype has just a few counts. This may be a read error: a much more frequent sequence differs by one nucleotide. Each CDR3 protein gets one entry after TCRdb re-called the PCR reads with MiXCR. The sample has just over 15,000 distinct CDR3 sequences, around 50% seen once. The sequenced material came from esophageal tumor tissue. This receptor was taken from a male donor with esophageal squamous cell carcinoma.

The CDR3 nucleotides are TGTGCCAGCAGCTTAGGGACCGACAGAAACATTCAGTTCTTC. This translates into CASSLGTDRNIQFF. The V call is TRBV7-2, the J call TRBJ2-1; D is possibly TRBD1 (5 bases). Germline V gene lookup returns CDR1 SGHTA and CDR2 FQGNSA. The CDR3 totals 14 residues. V was shortened by 1 base and J by 13 bases, with 17 bases between the two germline ends.